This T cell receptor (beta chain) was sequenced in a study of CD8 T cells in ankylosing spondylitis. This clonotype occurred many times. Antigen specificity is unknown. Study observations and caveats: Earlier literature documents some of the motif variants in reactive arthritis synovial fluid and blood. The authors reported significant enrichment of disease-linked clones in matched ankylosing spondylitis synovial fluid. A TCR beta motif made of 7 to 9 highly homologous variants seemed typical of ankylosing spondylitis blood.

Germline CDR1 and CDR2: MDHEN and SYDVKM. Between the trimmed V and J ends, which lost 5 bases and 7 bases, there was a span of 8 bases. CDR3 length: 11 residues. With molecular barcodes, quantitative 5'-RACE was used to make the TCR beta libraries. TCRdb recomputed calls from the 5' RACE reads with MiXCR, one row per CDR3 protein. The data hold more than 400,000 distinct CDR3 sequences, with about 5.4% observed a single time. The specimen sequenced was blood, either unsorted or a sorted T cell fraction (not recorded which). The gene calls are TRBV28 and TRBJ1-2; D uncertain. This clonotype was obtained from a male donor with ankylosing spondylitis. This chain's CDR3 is CASSQLSGYTF. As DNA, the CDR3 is TGTGCCAGCAGTCAACTCAGTGGCTACACCTTC.